This T cell receptor beta chain was observed in a study of blood T cell repertoires in COVID-19. V lost 4 bases to trimming and J lost 6 bases, with 19 bases between them. The germline V gene has CDR1 SQVTM and CDR2 ANQGSEA. The CDR3 is 15 amino acids. Clones were read by immunoSEQ multiplex PCR, and TCRdb kept only the in-frame ones, dropping some. Of fewer than 350,000 clones in the sample, 75% to 90% were seen once. Sequenced: PBMCs or T cells enriched from blood (not recorded which). The chain links TRBV29-1 to TRBJ1-5; D may be TRBD1 (5 bases). This TCR derives from a man aged 30 to 45 who had recovered from COVID-19. Here the CDR3 reads CSVGAQVGGGQPQHF. CDR3 in DNA: TGCAGCGTTGGGGCGCAGGTCGGGGGGGGTCAGCCCCAGCATTTT. Combining the CDR3 with reference TRBV29-1 and TRBJ1-5 gives the whole variable domain SAVISQKPSRDICQRGTSLTIQCQVDSQVTMMFWYRQQPGQSLTLIATANQGSEATYESGFVIDKFPISRPNLTFSTLTVSNMSPEDSSIYLCSVGAQVGGGQPQHFGDGTRLSIL.